This TCR beta chain was observed in a study of monozygotic twins with inflammatory bowel disease. Study conclusions and caveats: Healthy co-twins showed greater TCRbeta diversity (inverse Simpson) than IBD patients. Variability may have been added to patient repertoires by differing immunosuppressive treatments.

Reanalyzing the 5' RACE reads, TCRdb keeps one entry per CDR3 protein, without DNA. This table holds some 440,000 distinct CDR3 sequences. With regard to this clonotype: Its antigen is unknown.

Looked up from germline, CDR1 is SGHAT and CDR2 is FQNNGV. CDR3 length: 17 amino acids. This chain uses TRBV11-2 with TRBJ2-4; the TCRdb D gene call, TRBD2, has no DNA to confirm it. The source of this sequence is a human donor with ulcerative colitis or Crohn's disease, or a healthy co-twin of an affected twin (not recorded which). The specimen sequenced was blood. The CDR3 loop is CASSLDLRGGAGRIQYF.